This T cell receptor (beta chain) was identified during a study of neurological immune-mediated disorders. A 10-nucleotide random UMI tagged transcripts in template-switch 5'RACE cDNA synthesis. One entry per CDR3 protein, called by TCRdb with MiXCR from the 5' RACE reads. The sample consists of 35,000 to 40,000 distinct CDR3 sequences, under 14% of them appearing once. Germline V gene lookup returns CDR1 SEHNR and CDR2 FQNEAQ (reference sequence). There are 16 residues in the CDR3. The V and J ends lost 3 bases and 0 bases, in that order; junction bases with no gene match: 2. CD4+ or CD8+ T cells, over 800,000 per library, were used for sorted libraries. This clonotype was detected many times.

The clonotype comes from a woman aged 25 to 39 with HTLV-1-associated myelopathy (HAM/TSP). Sequencing was carried out using CD4+ T cells from blood. The chain has TRBV7-9 and TRBJ1-4; 9 bases fit TRBD1. The CDR3 loop is CASSFGQGSTNEKLFF. In DNA form, the CDR3 reads TGTGCCAGCAGCTTCGGACAGGGGTCAACTAATGAAAAACTGTTTTTT.